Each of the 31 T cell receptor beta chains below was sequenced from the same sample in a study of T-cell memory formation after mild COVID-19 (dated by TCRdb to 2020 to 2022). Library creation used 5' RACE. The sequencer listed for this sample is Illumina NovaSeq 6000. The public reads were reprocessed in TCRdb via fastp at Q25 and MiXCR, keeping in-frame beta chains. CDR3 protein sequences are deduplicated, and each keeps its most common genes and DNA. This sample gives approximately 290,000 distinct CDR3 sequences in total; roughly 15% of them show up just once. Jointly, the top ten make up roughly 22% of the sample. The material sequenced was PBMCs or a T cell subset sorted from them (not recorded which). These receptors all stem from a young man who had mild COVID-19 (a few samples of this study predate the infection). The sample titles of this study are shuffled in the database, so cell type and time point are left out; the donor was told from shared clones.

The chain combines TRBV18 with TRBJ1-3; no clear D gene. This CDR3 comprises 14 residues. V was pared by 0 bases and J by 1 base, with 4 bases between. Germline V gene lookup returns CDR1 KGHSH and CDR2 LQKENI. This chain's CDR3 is CASSPPGSGNTIYF. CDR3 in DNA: TGTGCCAGCTCACCACCGGGGTCTGGAAACACCATATATTTT.

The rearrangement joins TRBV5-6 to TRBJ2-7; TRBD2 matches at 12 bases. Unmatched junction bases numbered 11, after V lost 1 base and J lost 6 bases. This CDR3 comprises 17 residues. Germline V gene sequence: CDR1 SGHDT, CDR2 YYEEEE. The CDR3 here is CASSLIATSGGKREQYF. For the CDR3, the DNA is TGTGCCAGCAGCTTGATCGCCACTAGCGGGGGGAAACGCGAGCAGTACTTC.

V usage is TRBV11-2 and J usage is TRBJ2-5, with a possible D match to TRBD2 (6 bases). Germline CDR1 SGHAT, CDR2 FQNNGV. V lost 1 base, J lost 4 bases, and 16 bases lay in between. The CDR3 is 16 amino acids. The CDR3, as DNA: TGTGCCAGCAGCTTAGCTCGGGGGATGGGGGGAGAGACCCAGTACTTC. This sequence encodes CASSLARGMGGETQYF.

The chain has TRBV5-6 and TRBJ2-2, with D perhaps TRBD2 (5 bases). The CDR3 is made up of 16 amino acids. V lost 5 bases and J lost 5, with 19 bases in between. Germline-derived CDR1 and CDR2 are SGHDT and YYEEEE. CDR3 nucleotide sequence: TGTGCCAGCAGTCTTCTCTTGGGGAGTGATACCGGGGAGCTGTTTTTT. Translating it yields CASSLLLGSDTGELFF.

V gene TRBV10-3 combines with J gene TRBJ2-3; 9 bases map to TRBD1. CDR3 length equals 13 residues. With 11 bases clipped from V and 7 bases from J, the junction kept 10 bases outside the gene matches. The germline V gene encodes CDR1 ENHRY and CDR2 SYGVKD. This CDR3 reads CASDGTGLNTQYF. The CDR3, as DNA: TGTGCCTCGGACGGGACAGGGTTAAATACGCAGTATTTT.

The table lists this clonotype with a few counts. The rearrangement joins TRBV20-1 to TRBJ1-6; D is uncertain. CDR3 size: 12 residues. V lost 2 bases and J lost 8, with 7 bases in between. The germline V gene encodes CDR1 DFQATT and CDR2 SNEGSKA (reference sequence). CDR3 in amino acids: CSARQSDSPLHF. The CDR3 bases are TGCAGTGCTAGACAGTCGGATTCACCCCTCCACTTT.

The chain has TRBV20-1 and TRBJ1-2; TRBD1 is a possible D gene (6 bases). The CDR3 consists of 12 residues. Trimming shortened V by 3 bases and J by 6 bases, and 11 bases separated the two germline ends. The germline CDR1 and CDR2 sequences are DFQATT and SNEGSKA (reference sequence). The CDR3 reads CSASTNRDGYTF. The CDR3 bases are TGCAGTGCTAGTACTAACAGGGATGGCTACACCTTC.

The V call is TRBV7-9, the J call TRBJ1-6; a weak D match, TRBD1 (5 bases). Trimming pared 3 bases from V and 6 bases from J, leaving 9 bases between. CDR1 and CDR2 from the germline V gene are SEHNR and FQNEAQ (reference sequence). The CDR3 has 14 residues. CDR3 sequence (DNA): TGTGCCAGCAGCTTCATTGACAGTAATTCACCCCTCCACTTT. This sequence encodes CASSFIDSNSPLHF.

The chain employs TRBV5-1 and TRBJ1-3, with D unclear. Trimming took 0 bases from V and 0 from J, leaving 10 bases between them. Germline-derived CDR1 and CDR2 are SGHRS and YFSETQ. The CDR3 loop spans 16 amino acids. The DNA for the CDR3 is TGCGCCAGCAGCTTGGAGAGCCAGCTCTCTGGAAACACCATATATTTT. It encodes CASSLESQLSGNTIYF.

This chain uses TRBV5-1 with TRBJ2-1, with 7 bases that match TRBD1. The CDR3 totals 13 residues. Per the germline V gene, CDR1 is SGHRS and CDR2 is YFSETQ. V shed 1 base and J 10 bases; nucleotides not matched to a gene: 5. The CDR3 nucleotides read TGCGCCAGCAGCTTGAAGGGGGCTGGAGAGCAGTTCTTC. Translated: CASSLKGAGEQFF. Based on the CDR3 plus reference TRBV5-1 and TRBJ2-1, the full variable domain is KAGVTQTPRYLIKTRGQQVTLSCSPISGHRSVSWYQQTPGQGLQFLFEYFSETQRNKGNFPGRFSGRQFSNSRSEMNVSTLELGDSALYLCASSLKGAGEQFFGPGTRLTVL.

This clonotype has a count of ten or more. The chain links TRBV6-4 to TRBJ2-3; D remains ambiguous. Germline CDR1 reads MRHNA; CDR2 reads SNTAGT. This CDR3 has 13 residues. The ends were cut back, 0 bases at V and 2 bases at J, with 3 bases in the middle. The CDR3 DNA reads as TGTGCCAGCAGTGACTCGACCACAGATACGCAGTATTTT. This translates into CASSDSTTDTQYF.

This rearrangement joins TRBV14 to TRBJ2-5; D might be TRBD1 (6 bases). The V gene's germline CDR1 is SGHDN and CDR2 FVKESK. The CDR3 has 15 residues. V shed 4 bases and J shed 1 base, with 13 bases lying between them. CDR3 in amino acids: CASSLRWTVQETQYF. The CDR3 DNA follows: TGTGCCAGCAGCCTCCGATGGACAGTCCAAGAGACCCAGTACTTC.

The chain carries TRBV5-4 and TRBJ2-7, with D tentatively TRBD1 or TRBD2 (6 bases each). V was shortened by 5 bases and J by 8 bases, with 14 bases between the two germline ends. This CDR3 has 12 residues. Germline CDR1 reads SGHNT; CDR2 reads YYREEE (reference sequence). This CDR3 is CASSPQGGKQYF. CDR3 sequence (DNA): TGTGCCAGCAGTCCACAGGGCGGGAAGCAGTACTTC.

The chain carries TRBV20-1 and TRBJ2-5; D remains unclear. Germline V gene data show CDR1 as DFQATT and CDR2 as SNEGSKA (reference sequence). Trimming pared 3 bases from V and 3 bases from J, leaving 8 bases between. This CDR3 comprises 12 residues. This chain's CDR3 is CSARAWEETQYF. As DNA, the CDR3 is TGCAGTGCTAGGGCCTGGGAAGAGACCCAGTACTTC.

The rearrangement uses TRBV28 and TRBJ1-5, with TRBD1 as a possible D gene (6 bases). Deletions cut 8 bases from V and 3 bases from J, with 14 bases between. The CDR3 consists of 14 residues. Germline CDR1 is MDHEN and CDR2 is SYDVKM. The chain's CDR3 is CASGGAGDNQPQHF. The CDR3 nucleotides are TGTGCCAGCGGTGGGGCAGGGGACAATCAGCCCCAGCATTTT.

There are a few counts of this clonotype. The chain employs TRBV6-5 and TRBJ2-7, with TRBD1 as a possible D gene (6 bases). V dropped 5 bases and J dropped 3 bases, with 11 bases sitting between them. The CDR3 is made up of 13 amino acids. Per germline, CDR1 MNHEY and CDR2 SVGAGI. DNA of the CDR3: TGTGCCAGCAGTACCGGGACATACTACGAGCAGTACTTC. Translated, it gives CASSTGTYYEQYF.

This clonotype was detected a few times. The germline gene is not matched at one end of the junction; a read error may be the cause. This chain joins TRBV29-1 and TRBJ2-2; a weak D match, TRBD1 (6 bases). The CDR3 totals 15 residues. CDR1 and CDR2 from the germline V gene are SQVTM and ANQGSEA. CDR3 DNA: TGCAGCGTCGAAGCAGGCAGGGGCGGGACCGGGGAGCTGTTTTTT. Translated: CSVEAGRGGTGELFF.

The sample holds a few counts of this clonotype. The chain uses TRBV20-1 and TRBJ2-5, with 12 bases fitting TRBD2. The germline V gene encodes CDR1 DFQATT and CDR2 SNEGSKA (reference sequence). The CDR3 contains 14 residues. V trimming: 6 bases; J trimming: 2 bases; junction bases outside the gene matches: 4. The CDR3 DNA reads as TGCAGTGCCCTGACTAGCGGGAGTCAAGAGACCCAGTACTTC. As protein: CSALTSGSQETQYF.

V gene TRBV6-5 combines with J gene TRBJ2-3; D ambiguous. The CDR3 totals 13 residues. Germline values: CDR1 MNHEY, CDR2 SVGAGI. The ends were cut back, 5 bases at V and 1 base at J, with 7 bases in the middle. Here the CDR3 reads CASSRRRTDTQYF. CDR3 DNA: TGTGCCAGCAGTCGTCGTCGCACAGATACGCAGTATTTT.

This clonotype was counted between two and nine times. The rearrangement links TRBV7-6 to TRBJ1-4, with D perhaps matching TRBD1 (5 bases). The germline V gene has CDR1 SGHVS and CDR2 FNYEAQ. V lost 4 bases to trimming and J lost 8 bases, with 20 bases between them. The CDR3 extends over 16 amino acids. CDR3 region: CASSSGTPHIGEKLFF. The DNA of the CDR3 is TGTGCCAGCAGCTCCGGGACCCCTCACATCGGGGAAAAACTGTTTTTT.

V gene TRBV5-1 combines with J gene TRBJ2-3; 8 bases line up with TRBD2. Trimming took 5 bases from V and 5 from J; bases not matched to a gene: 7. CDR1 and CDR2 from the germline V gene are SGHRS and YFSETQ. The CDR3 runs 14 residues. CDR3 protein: CASRPPGLGDTQYF. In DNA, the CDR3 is TGCGCCAGCAGACCTCCGGGACTAGGAGATACGCAGTATTTT.

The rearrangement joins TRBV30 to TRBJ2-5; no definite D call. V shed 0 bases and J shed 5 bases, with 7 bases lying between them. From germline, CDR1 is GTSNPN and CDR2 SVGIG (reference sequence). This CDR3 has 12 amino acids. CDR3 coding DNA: TGTGCCTGGAGTGTACTTTGGGAGACCCAGTACTTC. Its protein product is CAWSVLWETQYF.

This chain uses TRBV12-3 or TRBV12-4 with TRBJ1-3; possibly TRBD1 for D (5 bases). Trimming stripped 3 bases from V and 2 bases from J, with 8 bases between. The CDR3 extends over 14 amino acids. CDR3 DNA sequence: TGTGCCAGCAGTTTCGGACAAGCTGGAAACACCATATATTTT. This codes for CASSFGQAGNTIYF.

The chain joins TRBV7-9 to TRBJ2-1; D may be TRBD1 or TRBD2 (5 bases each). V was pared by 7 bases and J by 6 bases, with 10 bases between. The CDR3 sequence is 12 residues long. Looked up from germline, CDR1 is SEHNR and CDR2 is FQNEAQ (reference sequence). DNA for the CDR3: TGTGCCAGCAAGTATGGGGGCAATGAGCAGTTCTTC. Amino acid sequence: CASKYGGNEQFF.

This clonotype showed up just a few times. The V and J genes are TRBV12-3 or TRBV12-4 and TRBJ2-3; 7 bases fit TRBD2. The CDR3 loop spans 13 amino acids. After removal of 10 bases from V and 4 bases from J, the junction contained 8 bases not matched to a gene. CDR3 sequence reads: CATQTSVPDTQYF. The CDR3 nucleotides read TGTGCCACCCAAACTAGCGTACCAGATACGCAGTATTTT.

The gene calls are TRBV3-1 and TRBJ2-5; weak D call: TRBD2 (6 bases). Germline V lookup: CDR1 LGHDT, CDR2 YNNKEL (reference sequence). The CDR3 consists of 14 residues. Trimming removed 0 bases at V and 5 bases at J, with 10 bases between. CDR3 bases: TGTGCCAGCAGCCAAGACACTGGGGGGGAGACCCAGTACTTC. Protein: CASSQDTGGETQYF.

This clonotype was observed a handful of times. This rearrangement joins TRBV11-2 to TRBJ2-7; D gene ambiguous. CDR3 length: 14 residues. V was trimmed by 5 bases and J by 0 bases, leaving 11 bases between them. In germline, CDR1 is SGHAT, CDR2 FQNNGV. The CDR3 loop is CASSPGFSSYEQYF. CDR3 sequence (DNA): TGTGCCAGCAGCCCTGGCTTTAGCTCCTACGAGCAGTACTTC.

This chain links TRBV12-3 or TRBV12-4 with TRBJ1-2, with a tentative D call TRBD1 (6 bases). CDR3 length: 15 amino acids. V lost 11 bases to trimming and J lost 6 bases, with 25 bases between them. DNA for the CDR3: TGTGCCTGCCTAAGACTTTTTACAGGGTACGATGGCTACACCTTC. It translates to CACLRLFTGYDGYTF.

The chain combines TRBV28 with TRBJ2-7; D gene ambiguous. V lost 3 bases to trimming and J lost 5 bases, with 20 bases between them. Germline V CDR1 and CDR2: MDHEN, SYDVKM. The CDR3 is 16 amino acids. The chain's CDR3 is CASSLSRVVSSHEQYV. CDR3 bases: TGTGCCAGCAGTTTGTCCCGGGTCGTATCTTCCCACGAGCAGTACGTC.

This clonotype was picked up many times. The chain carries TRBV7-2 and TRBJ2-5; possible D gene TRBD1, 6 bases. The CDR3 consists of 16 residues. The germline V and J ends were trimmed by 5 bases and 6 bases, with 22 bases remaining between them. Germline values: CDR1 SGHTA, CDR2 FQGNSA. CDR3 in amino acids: CASSQEPRGGRKTQYF. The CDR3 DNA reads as TGTGCCAGCAGCCAAGAGCCCAGGGGTGGGAGAAAGACCCAGTACTTC.

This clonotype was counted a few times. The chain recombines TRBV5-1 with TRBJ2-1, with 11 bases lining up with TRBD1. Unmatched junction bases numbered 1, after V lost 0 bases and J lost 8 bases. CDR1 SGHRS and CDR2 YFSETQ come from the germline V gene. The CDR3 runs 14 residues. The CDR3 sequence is CASSLVGQGDEQFF. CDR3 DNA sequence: TGCGCCAGCAGCTTGGTGGGACAGGGGGATGAGCAGTTCTTC.